This TCR beta chain was found in a study of blood T cell repertoires in COVID-19. As for the study in general: The origin of the acute and convalescent COVID-19 samples was the United States, Italy and Spain. Sources were T cells, B-cell-depleted T cells, or PBMCs; the material itself was cDNA or gDNA.

The authors' processing: Nucleated cell counts were estimated from reference gene primer amplification. Profiling relied on immunoSEQ multiplex PCR, and the TCRdb table lists in-frame clones only, not all of them. The V and J calls and clone size were taken over from that table, and D and trimming were inferred from the DNA. The sample lists about 170,000 clones, roughly 82% occurring once. One Seattle source followed patients from active infection through their disease course. Germline lookup yields CDR1 LNHDA and CDR2 SQIVND (reference sequence). V shed 9 bases and J shed 8 bases, with 19 bases lying between them. CDR3 size: 14 residues.

The rearrangement joins TRBV19 to TRBJ1-4; tentatively, D is TRBD1 (6 bases). The sample was peripheral blood. The receptor was isolated from a woman between 40 and 55 years old with COVID-19, enrolled during active disease. CDR3 region: CASTLPGDGEKLFF. The CDR3 DNA reads TGTGCCAGCACCCTTCCAGGGGACGGCGAAAAACTGTTTTTT.